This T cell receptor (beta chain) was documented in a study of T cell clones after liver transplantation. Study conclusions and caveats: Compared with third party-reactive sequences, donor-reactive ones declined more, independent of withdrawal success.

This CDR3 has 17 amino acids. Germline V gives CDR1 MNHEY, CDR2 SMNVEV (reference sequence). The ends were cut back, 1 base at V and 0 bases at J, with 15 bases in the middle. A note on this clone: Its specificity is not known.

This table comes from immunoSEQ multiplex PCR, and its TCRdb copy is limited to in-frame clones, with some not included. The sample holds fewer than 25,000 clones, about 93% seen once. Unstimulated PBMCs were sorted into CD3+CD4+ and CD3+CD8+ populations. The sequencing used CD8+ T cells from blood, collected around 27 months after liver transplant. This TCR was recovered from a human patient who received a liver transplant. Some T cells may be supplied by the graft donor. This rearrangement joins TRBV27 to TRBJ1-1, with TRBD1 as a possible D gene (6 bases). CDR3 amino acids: CASSLYGGAGMNTEAFF. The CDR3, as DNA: TGTGCCAGCAGTTTATATGGGGGGGCGGGAATGAACACTGAAGCTTTCTTT.